This TCR beta chain was captured in a study of cytomegalovirus exposure and HLA in healthy donors. Across the study: Clustering assigned 81% of the approximately 430 genotyped donors to the Caucasian-associated ancestry cluster.

Trimming at V came to 3 bases and at J to 5 bases, leaving 17 bases not matched to a gene. The germline gives CDR1 SGHNT, CDR2 YYREEE (reference sequence). This CDR3 spans 17 amino acids. 13 Jbeta primers and 60 Vbeta primers were used for the PCR. Only in-frame clones appear in the TCRdb table, and some are missing; sequencing was by immunoSEQ multiplex PCR. The sample holds almost 45,000 clones. This TCR was recovered from a male donor in good health and CMV-seronegative. The gene calls are TRBV5-4 and TRBJ2-7; 7 bases align to TRBD1. The sample taken for sequencing was PBMCs. The CDR3 is CASSSALRGRQPDEQYF. The CDR3, as DNA: TGTGCCAGCAGCTCCGCGCTTAGGGGGCGCCAACCGGACGAGCAGTACTTC.